These 21 T cell receptor beta chains share one sample of origin, sequenced in a study of shared clonotypes between healthy human individuals. Terminally differentiated effector memory CD45RA+ cells were excluded by CCR7 positive selection of CD45RO-negative cells. TCRdb's table, derived via immunoSEQ multiplex PCR, lists solely in-frame clones and lacks some. The sample lists more than 550,000 clones; about 91% were seen once. Material: naive CD8+ T cells sorted from blood. These receptor sequences come from a man aged 25 to 40 in good health.

The chain has TRBV7-9 and TRBJ2-2; 7 bases fit TRBD1. The CDR3 is made up of 18 amino acids. V lost 4 bases and J lost 5; bases outside the gene matches: 16. Germline CDR1 is SEHNR and CDR2 is FQNEAQ (reference sequence). The CDR3 protein is CASSSPSQGLHSTGELFF. CDR3 DNA sequence: TGTGCCAGCAGCTCCCCTTCACAGGGGCTTCATAGTACCGGGGAGCTGTTTTTT.

The V and J genes are TRBV28 and TRBJ2-7; D possibly corresponds to TRBD1 (6 bases). The CDR3 consists of 17 residues. The V end lost 5 bases, the J end lost 2 bases, and 22 bases lay between the germline ends. Germline-derived CDR1 and CDR2 are MDHEN and SYDVKM. CDR3 protein: CASSLGTRASPTYEQYF. The CDR3 DNA follows: TGTGCCAGCAGTCTCGGGACAAGGGCCTCCCCTACCTACGAGCAGTACTTC.

The rearrangement uses TRBV15 and TRBJ2-1; D not resolved. The CDR3 has 15 residues. CDR1 is LNHNV and CDR2 is YYDKDF in the germline V gene (reference sequence). The germline V and J ends were trimmed by 7 bases and 0 bases, with 13 bases remaining between them. This CDR3 is CATKDVLSSYNEQFF. In nucleotides, the CDR3 is TGTGCCACCAAGGACGTTCTTAGCTCCTACAATGAGCAGTTCTTC.

The J gene is TRBJ1-1, the V gene TRBV7-9; no reliable D call. V shed 0 bases and J shed 6 bases, with 23 bases lying between them. The CDR3 runs to 18 residues. CDR1 is SEHNR and CDR2 is FQNEAQ in the germline V gene (reference sequence). The CDR3 loop reads CASSLAPWGTAPGAEAFF. CDR3 DNA sequence: TGTGCCAGCAGCTTAGCGCCATGGGGAACGGCTCCCGGGGCTGAAGCTTTCTTT.

This clone was picked up a small number of times. A read error may be the cause here, since a much bigger clone is one base away. This same CDR3 is encoded by further DNA sequences in the sample. The genes are TRBV7-9 and TRBJ2-7; 11 bases fit TRBD1. The germline V gene has CDR1 SEHNR and CDR2 FQNEAQ (reference sequence). The V and J ends lost 4 bases and 3 bases, in that order; junction bases with no gene match: 2. The length of the CDR3 is 14 residues. CDR3 sequence: CASSSGTGGYEQYF. In DNA form, the CDR3 reads TGTGCCAGCAGCTCCGGGACAGGGGGCTACGAGCAGTACTTC. The full variable domain, rest sourced from reference TRBV7-9 and TRBJ2-7, is DTGVSQNPRHKITKRGQNVTFRCDPISEHNRLYWYRQTLGQGPEFLTYFQNEAQLEKSRLLSDRFSAERPKGSFSTLEIQRTEQGDSAMYLCASSSGTGGYEQYFGPGTRLTVT.

J is TRBJ2-6 and V is TRBV18; D is perhaps TRBD1 (5 bases). V dropped 6 bases and J dropped 0 bases, with 6 bases sitting between them. From germline, CDR1 is KGHSH and CDR2 LQKENI. The CDR3 extends over 14 amino acids. CDR3 in amino acids: CASSQGSGANVLTF. CDR3 DNA sequence: TGTGCCAGCTCCCAGGGCTCTGGGGCCAACGTCCTGACTTTC.

The rearrangement links TRBV10-2 to TRBJ2-1, with D perhaps matching TRBD1 (5 bases). The V gene's germline CDR1 is WSHSY and CDR2 SAAADI. The CDR3 extends over 12 amino acids. V lost 6 bases and J 7 bases, leaving 10 bases between the germline ends. The CDR3 loop reads CASSATENEQFF. Written as DNA, the CDR3 is TGCGCCAGCAGCGCGACAGAAAATGAGCAGTTCTTC.

This clone was recorded once. V gene TRBV14 combines with J gene TRBJ2-4; 11 positions agree with TRBD2. The germline CDR1 and CDR2 sequences are SGHDN and FVKESK. This CDR3 contains 16 residues. V was clipped by 0 bases and J by 9 bases; unmatched bases: 7. The CDR3 DNA reads TGTGCCAGCAGCCAAGATTTTAGCGGGAGGGATGGCATTCAGTACTTC. As protein: CASSQDFSGRDGIQYF.

This rearrangement joins TRBV27 to TRBJ2-7, with D possibly matching TRBD2 (6 bases). Germline V gene lookup returns CDR1 MNHEY and CDR2 SMNVEV (reference sequence). The CDR3 length is 11 residues. Trimming removed 6 bases from V and 9 bases from J, with 12 bases in between. This chain's CDR3 is CASRGGRAQYF. In DNA form, the CDR3 reads TGTGCCAGCAGGGGGGGTCGCGCGCAGTACTTC.

The chain employs TRBV9 and TRBJ2-1; TRBD2 aligns across 7 bases. Germline CDR1 SGDLS, CDR2 YYNGEE. V gave up 1 base and J gave up 4 bases; unmatched junction bases: 5. This CDR3 contains 15 residues. For the CDR3, the DNA is TGTGCCAGCAGCGTAACGGCGGGAGTATACAATGAGCAGTTCTTC. It encodes CASSVTAGVYNEQFF.

This chain connects TRBV7-9 to TRBJ2-7; D tentatively reads TRBD1 or TRBD2 (5 bases each). Trimming removed 2 bases at V and 3 bases at J, with 14 bases between. This CDR3 has 15 amino acids. Germline V CDR1 and CDR2: SEHNR, FQNEAQ (reference sequence). The DNA for the CDR3 is TGTGCCAGCAGCTTAAATCGGGACCTTGGCTACGAGCAGTACTTC. Translated, it gives CASSLNRDLGYEQYF. Using reference TRBV7-9 and TRBJ2-7 for the parts outside the CDR3, the full variable domain is DTGVSQNPRHKITKRGQNVTFRCDPISEHNRLYWYRQTLGQGPEFLTYFQNEAQLEKSRLLSDRFSAERPKGSFSTLEIQRTEQGDSAMYLCASSLNRDLGYEQYFGPGTRLTVT.

V and J are TRBV5-1 and TRBJ2-1; weak D call: TRBD1 (5 bases). With 8 bases removed from V and 5 bases from J, the gap between germline ends came to 23 bases. Per the germline V gene, CDR1 is SGHRS and CDR2 is YFSETQ. The CDR3 sequence is 16 residues long. In DNA form, the CDR3 reads TGCGCCAGAAAGGGGCAGGCGAGCTTGTCCCACAATGAGCAGTTCTTC. Translated, it gives CARKGQASLSHNEQFF.

The chain recombines TRBV7-2 with TRBJ2-7; a weak D match, TRBD1 (6 bases). The germline gives CDR1 SGHTA, CDR2 FQGNSA. This CDR3 spans 14 amino acids. Trimming left V 3 bases short and J 5 bases short, with 14 bases between. CDR3 amino acids: CASSLDSMVNEQYF. Here the CDR3 DNA reads TGTGCCAGCAGCTTGGACAGTATGGTTAACGAGCAGTACTTC.

V usage is TRBV28 and J usage is TRBJ2-7, with a weak D call TRBD2 (5 bases). The CDR3 extends over 13 amino acids. CDR1 MDHEN and CDR2 SYDVKM come from the germline V gene. V was trimmed by 8 bases and J by 2 bases, leaving 13 bases between them. CDR3 bases: TGTGCCAGCGCCTTAGGGAGTGCCTACGAGCAGTACTTC. Translated: CASALGSAYEQYF.

The chain has TRBV10-1 and TRBJ2-1; a possible D gene is TRBD2 (5 bases). CDR1 and CDR2 (germline): WNHNN, SYGVQD (reference sequence). This CDR3 has 13 residues. V was trimmed by 0 bases and J by 13 bases, leaving 13 bases between them. DNA for the CDR3: TGCGCCAGCAGTGAGTCGAGGGCAGCCATACAGTTCTTC. Translated: CASSESRAAIQFF.

The genes are TRBV5-1 and TRBJ1-5; the match to TRBD1 covers 9 bases. With V trimmed by 2 bases and J by 5 bases, 11 bases remained unmatched. CDR1 and CDR2 (germline): SGHRS, YFSETQ. This CDR3 is built from 17 residues. CDR3 protein: CASSLHKQGATHQPQHF. The CDR3 DNA reads TGCGCCAGCAGCTTACACAAACAGGGGGCTACACATCAGCCCCAGCATTTT.

The rearrangement uses TRBV5-1 and TRBJ1-1, with no clear D. CDR3 size: 14 residues. Germline lookup yields CDR1 SGHRS and CDR2 YFSETQ. V shed 0 bases and J shed 1 base, with 7 bases lying between them. The CDR3 coding sequence is TGCGCCAGCAGCTTGGGCATGGGGAACACTGAAGCTTTCTTT. Protein sequence: CASSLGMGNTEAFF.

The chain is built from TRBV27 and TRBJ2-7, with 7 positions matching TRBD2. CDR3 length equals 13 residues. With V trimmed by 5 bases and J by 6 bases, 7 bases remained unmatched. The germline V gene has CDR1 MNHEY and CDR2 SMNVEV (reference sequence). DNA for the CDR3: TGTGCCAGCAGTGCGGGGGTACATCGCGAGCAGTACTTC. It codes for CASSAGVHREQYF.

This chain connects TRBV5-6 to TRBJ2-4, with TRBD1 as a possible D gene (5 bases). CDR1 and CDR2 from the germline V gene are SGHDT and YYEEEE. The CDR3 has 16 residues. V shed 6 bases and J shed 11 bases, with 27 bases lying between them. The CDR3 DNA reads as TGTGCCAGCACCGGCGGCAGTTCGAGGTTGCCCAGGGTTCAGTACTTC. Amino acids: CASTGGSSRLPRVQYF. The whole variable domain, filled in from reference TRBV5-6 and TRBJ2-4, reads DAGVTQSPTHLIKTRGQQVTLRCSPKSGHDTVSWYQQALGQGPQFIFQYYEEEERQRGNFPDRFSGHQFPNYSSELNVNALLLGDSALYLCASTGGSSRLPRVQYFGAGTRLSVL.

DNA for the CDR3: TGTGCCAGCACCCAGGACCTCCCCGGCGGCTCCCAAGATGAGCAGTTCTTC. This codes for CASTQDLPGGSQDEQFF. The chain is built from TRBV25-1 and TRBJ2-1; no clear D gene. The CDR3 loop spans 17 amino acids. Germline CDR1 MGHDK, CDR2 SYGVNS. The V and J ends lost 7 bases and 8 bases respectively, with 27 bases between them.

With regard to this clone: Other DNA sequences from this sample encode an identical CDR3 as well. This chain connects TRBV7-9 to TRBJ2-3; D is ambiguous. The germline CDR1 and CDR2 sequences are SEHNR and FQNEAQ (reference sequence). Trimming left V 1 base short and J 4 bases short, with 3 bases between. The CDR3 spans 12 residues. The DNA of the CDR3 is TGTGCCAGCAGCTTAGGGCCAGATACGCAGTATTTT. This sequence encodes CASSLGPDTQYF.